A single sample is the source of the 5 T cell receptor beta chains below, sequenced in a study of blood T cells in healthy people across ages. Combining a sample-barcoded 5' primer with a J-beta primer mix, a second PCR ran for 7 to 11 cycles. One entry per CDR3 protein results from TCRdb running MiXCR on the 5' RACE reads. The table records around 500,000 distinct CDR3 sequences, under 55% of them present only once. Sequenced sample: blood. These receptors all stem from a man aged 80 or over in good health.

This clonotype was counted many times. The chain couples TRBV6-6 to TRBJ2-7; TRBD2 matches 10 bases. The CDR3 is 15 residues long. V lost 6 bases and J lost 2; bases outside the gene matches: 7. In germline, CDR1 is MNHNY, CDR2 SVGAGI (reference sequence). The CDR3 DNA follows: TGTGCCAGCAGCCCGACTAGCGGGTTCCCCTACGAGCAGTACTTC. Amino acid sequence: CASSPTSGFPYEQYF.

V is TRBV6-6 and J is TRBJ1-5, with D uncertain. V lost 8 bases and J lost 2, with 16 bases in between. Looked up from germline, CDR1 is MNHNY and CDR2 is SVGAGI (reference sequence). The CDR3 consists of 15 residues. CDR3 amino acids: CASGLAPSGNQPQHF. The CDR3 DNA follows: TGTGCCAGCGGCCTTGCCCCTAGTGGCAATCAGCCCCAGCATTTT.

The gene calls are TRBV9 and TRBJ2-1; D might be TRBD1 or TRBD2, each matching 5 bases. CDR1 and CDR2 from the germline V gene are SGDLS and YYNGEE. Trimming pared 5 bases from V and 0 bases from J, leaving 15 bases between. This CDR3 spans 16 amino acids. For the CDR3, the DNA is TGTGCCAGCAGTGGGCTCGGGGCGAGCTCCTACAATGAGCAGTTCTTC. Protein: CASSGLGASSYNEQFF. Drawing the rest from reference TRBV9 and TRBJ2-1, the complete variable domain is DSGVTQTPKHLITATGQRVTLRCSPRSGDLSVYWYQQSLDQGLQFLIQYYNGEERAKGNILERFSAQQFPDLHSELNLSSLELGDSALYFCASSGLGASSYNEQFFGPGTRLTVL.

The chain employs TRBV7-9 and TRBJ2-2; no clear D gene. CDR1 is SEHNR, CDR2 FQNEAQ, per germline (reference sequence). V lost 4 bases, J lost 2 bases, and 8 bases lay in between. The CDR3 spans 14 residues. CDR3 protein: CASSSDTNTGELFF. CDR3 sequence (DNA): TGTGCCAGCAGCTCCGACACTAACACCGGGGAGCTGTTTTTT.

This clonotype appeared a few times. The chain joins TRBV5-1 to TRBJ1-1; D may be TRBD1 (5 bases). The V end was cut by 1 base, the J end by 1 base, with 11 bases between. The CDR3 has 15 residues. CDR1 is SGHRS and CDR2 is YFSETQ in the germline V gene. CDR3 sequence (DNA): TGCGCCAGCAGCTTGCTGGGCGGGGGGAACACTGAAGCTTTCTTT. Its protein product is CASSLLGGGNTEAFF.